Included here is one T cell receptor beta chain sequence, with context. This clonotype was counted between two and nine times. Its target antigen remains unknown. Per-base qualities were not stored, and no clone one base away is much larger. The receptor library was made with RT-PCR. For sequencing, an Illumina HiSeq 2500 was employed. In TCRdb, the public reads were trimmed at Q25 with fastp and aligned with MiXCR, with productive beta chains retained. For every CDR3 protein sequence, its rows merge into one entry that carries the most common genes and DNA. The sample contains 550,000 to 800,000 distinct CDR3 sequences, approximately 14% of them found a single time. 11% of the sample belongs to the ten largest clones. These data come from a study of response to subunit inactivated influenza vaccine (dated by TCRdb to about 2018). Looking at the study overall: To follow how T cells responded to a trivalent subunit inactivated influenza vaccine, the researchers relied on deep quantitative profiling of the T cell receptor repertoire. General study outcomes and caveats: The authors suggested that each seasonal influenza vaccination may recruit only a limited number of new T cells.

Trimming accounts for 2 bases at V and 5 bases at J, while the number of junction bases matched to no gene is 2. The germline V gene (reference sequence) gives CDR1 as LGHDT and CDR2 as YNNKEL. The CDR3, from cysteine to phenylalanine, totals 14 residues. The kept DNA is CDR3 alone, 42 bases in frame from the first base. The sample here was PBMCs from blood, taken approximately 12 days after vaccination. The sequence derives from a man aged 50 to 59 who received an inactivated influenza vaccine. Donor details come from another sample of the same person, matched by shared clones. This sequence uses TRBV3-1 and TRBJ2-3; a stretch of 9 junction bases matches TRBD1. The CDR3 reads CASSQQTGGDTQYF. At the DNA level, the sequence is TGTGCCAGCAGCCAACAGACAGGGGGAGATACGCAGTATTTT.